The rows below give T cell receptor beta chains drawn from one sample of a study of blood T cell repertoires in COVID-19. Sequenced by immunoSEQ multiplex PCR; TCRdb stores in-frame clones only, minus some. The top ten clones hold less than 0.95% of a sample with 250,000 to 350,000 clones, about 89% of them seen once. Material: peripheral blood. The receptor set was obtained from a woman in her thirties or forties who had recovered from COVID-19. Each CDR3 is given with its conserved first and last residue. Each record gives: clone size, D gene, V gene, J gene, CDR3 DNA, CDR3 protein. A D gene is named only where the DNA matches it firmly. Only part of the rows carry a size: once, few, many, or a class if the clone is expanded.

>.|.|TRBV14|TRBJ1-2
TGTGCCAGCAGCCATTATGGGCACCTCTATGGCTACACCTTC
CASSHYGHLYGYTF
>.|TRBD1|TRBV6-5|TRBJ2-3
TGTGCCAGCAGGGCACAGGGGGCAGATACGCAGTATTTT
CASRAQGADTQYF
>.|.|TRBV19|TRBJ1-4
TGTGCCAGTAGTATCGCGTCGGGGGAAAAACTGTTTTTT
CASSIASGEKLFF
>.|TRBD1|TRBV10-3|TRBJ1-1
TGTGCCATCAACGACCGGGACAGGGGGCTCACTGAAGCTTTCTTT
CAINDRDRGLTEAFF
>.|.|TRBV5-1|TRBJ1-2
TGCGCCAGCAGCTTCAGCGGGATAAGAGCTAACTATGGCTACACCTTC
CASSFSGIRANYGYTF
>.|.|TRBV4-1|TRBJ1-2
TGCGCCAGCAGCCAGAGCAGGGCTAACTATGGCTACACCTTC
CASSQSRANYGYTF
>.|.|TRBV7-6|TRBJ2-7
TGTGCCAGCAGCTTAGTGTCAGTATCTTCCGAGCAGTACTTC
CASSLVSVSSEQYF
>.|.|TRBV4-1|TRBJ1-1
TGCGCCAGCAGCCAGGCCGTGGACAGTAAGAGGAAAGCTTTCTTT
CASSQAVDSKRKAFF
>many|.|TRBV5-4|TRBJ2-7
TGTGCCAGCAGCTCGCCGGGCGAGGGGGTCTCCGAGCAGTACTTC
CASSSPGEGVSEQYF
>once|.|TRBV30|TRBJ2-7
TGTGCCTTAGCCCCGGGACTGACTACCTACGAGCAGTACTTC
CALAPGLTTYEQYF
>.|TRBD1|TRBV5-5|TRBJ2-7
TGTGCCAGCAGCCGAAAACCCGGGACAGGGTTTGACGAGCAGTACTTC
CASSRKPGTGFDEQYF
>.|.|TRBV21-1|TRBJ2-4
TGTGCCAGCAGCGAGAGGGTGGACAGACTCCTGTTAGCCAAAAACATTCAGTACTTC
CASSERVDRLLLAKNIQYF
>.|TRBD2|TRBV2|TRBJ2-1
TGTGCCAACGCAAAGGAACCGGGAGGGCCTCTGTACAGTGAGCAGTTCTTC
CANAKEPGGPLYSEQFF
>.|TRBD1|TRBV7-2|TRBJ2-7
TGTGCCAGCAGCTCCGGACAGGGTAGGGGCGACGAGCAGTACTTC
CASSSGQGRGDEQYF
>once|.|TRBV19|TRBJ2-2
TGTGCCAGTAGTTCTCAGACCGCGGGCACCGGGGAGCTGTTTTTT
CASSSQTAGTGELFF
>.|.|TRBV5-6|TRBJ1-3
TGTGCCAGCAGCCGCCGGAGGGGCGGTAACACCATATATTTT
CASSRRRGGNTIYF
>once|.|TRBV19|TRBJ1-1
TGTGCCAGTAGTCTGGAACCGGGGGGGAACACTGAAGCTTTCTTT
CASSLEPGGNTEAFF